Listed here are 24 T cell receptor beta chains from one sample, sequenced in a study of blood T cell repertoires in COVID-19. Some clones are missing from TCRdb's copy, which holds only in-frame ones; the method was immunoSEQ multiplex PCR. Here the sample spans 150,000 to 200,000 clones, 82% being singletons. The sequenced sample was peripheral blood. The receptor source for this set is a woman in her thirties or forties with COVID-19, enrolled during active disease.

This clone was seen more than once but under ten times. The chain couples TRBV6-5 to TRBJ1-2; 7 nucleotides line up with TRBD1. The CDR3 spans 14 residues. In germline, CDR1 is MNHEY, CDR2 SVGAGI. The ends lost 4 bases at V and 3 bases at J; junction bases unmatched: 5. Here the CDR3 DNA reads TGTGCCAGCAGTTTAGTCAGGGGGGACTATGGCTACACCTTC. Translation gives CASSLVRGDYGYTF.

V is TRBV10-3 and J is TRBJ2-7, with 8 bases identical to TRBD1. V lost 5 bases to trimming and J lost 3 bases; unmatched junction nucleotides: 3. Germline V gene sequence: CDR1 ENHRY, CDR2 SYGVKD. This CDR3 is built from 13 residues. CDR3 in DNA: TGTGCCATCAGTATAGACAGGGGCTACGAGCAGTACTTC. Translated, it gives CAISIDRGYEQYF.

The chain links TRBV19 to TRBJ2-1; 10 positions agree with TRBD2. The V segment lost 5 bases and the J segment 5 bases; nucleotides outside the gene matches: 9. The CDR3 is 16 residues long. Germline lookup yields CDR1 LNHDA and CDR2 SQIVND (reference sequence). The CDR3 DNA follows: TGTGCCAGTAGTCCCCTCGGGACTAGCGAGAACAATGAGCAGTTCTTC. Its protein is CASSPLGTSENNEQFF.

Only a few counts were recorded for this clone. The V gene is TRBV5-4, the J gene TRBJ2-2, with 13 bases lining up with TRBD2. Germline CDR1 and CDR2: SGHNT and YYREEE (reference sequence). Trimming at V came to 4 bases and at J to 5 bases, leaving 5 bases not matched to a gene. This CDR3 has 16 residues. The CDR3 sequence: CASSPPGLAGTGELFF. The CDR3 bases are TGTGCCAGCAGCCCACCGGGACTAGCGGGAACCGGGGAGCTGTTTTTT.

This clone was recorded once. The V call is TRBV19, the J call TRBJ1-1, with 9 nucleotides matching TRBD1. This CDR3 has 14 residues. Per germline, CDR1 LNHDA and CDR2 SQIVND (reference sequence). Losses at the gene ends were 7 bases for V and 5 bases for J; bases not matched to a gene: 8. The CDR3 DNA reads as TGTGCCAGTACCCAAGGGACAGGGTTGACTGAAGCTTTCTTT. It translates to CASTQGTGLTEAFF. Drawing the rest from reference TRBV19 and TRBJ1-1, the complete variable domain is DGGITQSPKYLFRKEGQNVTLSCEQNLNHDAMYWYRQDPGQGLRLIYYSQIVNDFQKGDIAEGYSVSREKKESFPLTVTSAQKNPTAFYLCASTQGTGLTEAFFGQGTRLTVV.

This chain links TRBV7-9 with TRBJ1-1, with D possibly TRBD1 on 5 matching bases. Germline CDR1 SEHNR, CDR2 FQNEAQ (reference sequence). Between the trimmed V and J ends, which lost 6 bases and 4 bases, there was a span of 15 bases. The CDR3 loop spans 14 amino acids. CDR3 sequence: CASSLQSGGTEAFF. Written as DNA, the CDR3 is TGTGCCAGCAGTTTGCAATCGGGGGGCACTGAAGCTTTCTTT.

The chain uses TRBV3-1 (or the pseudogene TRBV3-2) and TRBJ2-7; D is uncertain. Germline CDR1 is LGHDT and CDR2 is YNNKEL (reference sequence). V was pared by 4 bases and J by 1 base, with 5 bases between. This CDR3 spans 12 amino acids. The CDR3 DNA is TGTGCCAGCAGCCTTTCTTCCTACGAGCAGTACTTC. It translates to CASSLSSYEQYF.

The chain combines TRBV19 with TRBJ2-1, with 12 bases lining up with TRBD2. The CDR3 runs to 14 residues. CDR1 is LNHDA and CDR2 is SQIVND in the germline V gene (reference sequence). J was trimmed by 7 bases and V by 7 bases; bases with no gene match: 5. This chain's CDR3 is CASTPTSGRNEQFF. The DNA for the CDR3 is TGTGCCAGTACTCCGACTAGCGGGAGAAATGAGCAGTTCTTC.

The rearrangement links TRBV9 to TRBJ1-1; D is possibly TRBD1 (6 bases). V was pared by 0 bases and J by 1 base, with 7 bases between. Germline V gives CDR1 SGDLS, CDR2 YYNGEE. The CDR3 totals 14 residues. This CDR3 is CASSVVTGNTEAFF. CDR3 bases: TGTGCCAGCAGCGTAGTGACAGGGAACACTGAAGCTTTCTTT.

This clone was observed once. The chain carries TRBV6-5 and TRBJ2-7; 8 nucleotides agree with TRBD1. This CDR3 has 14 amino acids. Germline lookup yields CDR1 MNHEY and CDR2 SVGAGI. Trimming removed 6 bases from V and 4 bases from J; junction bases left unmatched: 8. CDR3 protein: CASRPGQAFYEQYF. DNA of the CDR3: TGTGCCAGCAGGCCGGGACAGGCTTTTTACGAGCAGTACTTC.

This chain joins TRBV29-1 and TRBJ1-5, with TRBD1 as a possible D gene (6 bases). This CDR3 comprises 17 residues. V lost 4 bases to trimming and J lost 4 bases, with 23 bases between them. Germline-derived CDR1 and CDR2 are SQVTM and ANQGSEA. The DNA of the CDR3 is TGCAGCGTTGGACAGGCGGAAACTATAAAACTTAATCAGCCCCAGCATTTT. Protein product: CSVGQAETIKLNQPQHF. The entire variable domain, with the rest obtained from reference TRBV29-1 and TRBJ1-5, is as follows: SAVISQKPSRDICQRGTSLTIQCQVDSQVTMMFWYRQQPGQSLTLIATANQGSEATYESGFVIDKFPISRPNLTFSTLTVSNMSPEDSSIYLCSVGQAETIKLNQPQHFGDGTRLSIL.

The rearrangement joins TRBV14 to TRBJ1-6, with D uncertain. The CDR3 has 15 amino acids. The V end lost 4 bases, the J end lost 7 bases, and 14 bases lay between the germline ends. CDR1 and CDR2 from the germline V gene are SGHDN and FVKESK. The DNA for the CDR3 is TGTGCCAGCAGCCCAGCCCGGGTCTGGAATTCACCCCTCCACTTT. Encoded protein: CASSPARVWNSPLHF.

This clone showed up just a few times. This chain joins TRBV27 and TRBJ2-2; 8 bases align to TRBD2. Per the germline V gene, CDR1 is MNHEY and CDR2 is SMNVEV (reference sequence). This CDR3 is built from 14 residues. Losses at the gene ends were 7 bases for V and 6 bases for J; bases not matched to a gene: 7. In nucleotides, the CDR3 is TGTGCCAGCAACCCCCGGCGGGAGGCCGGGGAGCTGTTTTTT. Its protein is CASNPRREAGELFF.

This chain links TRBV5-4 with TRBJ2-7; maybe TRBD2 (6 bases). Trimming took off 0 bases at V and 2 bases at J, with 15 bases between the two ends. Germline V gene sequence: CDR1 SGHNT, CDR2 YYREEE (reference sequence). The CDR3 extends over 16 amino acids. The CDR3 loop is CASSLAGSGITYEQYF. The CDR3, as DNA: TGTGCCAGCAGCTTGGCCGGGAGCGGAATCACCTACGAGCAGTACTTC. Looking up the rest from reference TRBV5-4 and TRBJ2-7 gives the full variable domain: ETGVTQSPTHLIKTRGQQVTLRCSSQSGHNTVSWYQQALGQGPQFIFQYYREEENGRGNFPPRFSGLQFPNYSSELNVNALELDDSALYLCASSLAGSGITYEQYFGPGTRLTVT.

This chain connects TRBV10-3 to TRBJ2-5; perhaps TRBD2 as D (6 bases). With 5 bases removed from V and 5 bases from J, the gap between germline ends came to 9 bases. The CDR3 consists of 12 residues. Germline V gene sequence: CDR1 ENHRY, CDR2 SYGVKD. CDR3 sequence reads: CAISPAGETQYF. CDR3 in DNA: TGTGCCATCAGTCCCGCGGGGGAGACCCAGTACTTC.

This clone appeared once. J is TRBJ1-2 and V is TRBV5-1; 7 bases are a match to TRBD1. The CDR3 covers 15 residues. Germline CDR1 is SGHRS and CDR2 is YFSETQ. With V trimmed by 4 bases and J by 6 bases, 12 bases remained unmatched. This CDR3 reads CASSPTPFGTDGYTF. CDR3 bases: TGCGCCAGCAGCCCGACACCATTCGGGACAGATGGCTACACCTTC. Full variable domain (remainder filled in from reference TRBV5-1 and TRBJ1-2): KAGVTQTPRYLIKTRGQQVTLSCSPISGHRSVSWYQQTPGQGLQFLFEYFSETQRNKGNFPGRFSGRQFSNSRSEMNVSTLELGDSALYLCASSPTPFGTDGYTFGSGTRLTVV.

The V and J genes are TRBV12-3 or TRBV12-4 and TRBJ2-1, with no clear D. The germline V and J ends were trimmed by 6 bases and 10 bases, with 10 bases remaining between them. The CDR3 covers 11 residues. In nucleotides, the CDR3 is TGTGCCAGCAGCTTGCTACAGGAGCAGTTCTTC. Protein sequence: CASSLLQEQFF.

This chain connects TRBV10-1 to TRBJ2-3; 8 nucleotides agree with TRBD2. J was trimmed by 4 bases and V by 3 bases; bases with no gene match: 6. The germline CDR1 and CDR2 sequences are WNHNN and SYGVQD (reference sequence). The CDR3 loop spans 15 amino acids. The CDR3: CASSDSGLAPDTQYF. Written as DNA, the CDR3 is TGCGCCAGCAGTGATTCCGGACTAGCCCCAGATACGCAGTATTTT.

CDR3 bases: TGTGCCAGTAGCCAATACTATGGCTACACCTTC. Its protein product is CASSQYYGYTF. The chain couples TRBV19 to TRBJ1-2, with unresolved D. The CDR3 spans 11 residues. Germline V CDR1 and CDR2: LNHDA, SQIVND (reference sequence). Trimming stripped 6 bases from V and 3 bases from J, with 5 bases between.

This chain connects TRBV19 to TRBJ2-3; a possible D gene is TRBD1 (6 bases). Germline values: CDR1 LNHDA, CDR2 SQIVND (reference sequence). V lost 5 bases and J lost 3, with 12 bases in between. The CDR3 has 14 amino acids. CDR3 in DNA: TGTGCCAGTAGTCATCTGAGGGGGACAGATACGCAGTATTTT. Protein product: CASSHLRGTDTQYF.

This clone has just one count. The V gene is TRBV27, the J gene TRBJ2-1, with 7 bases lining up with TRBD2. CDR3 length: 13 amino acids. The germline V gene encodes CDR1 MNHEY and CDR2 SMNVEV (reference sequence). The junction had 5 bases not matched to a gene; V was cut back by 6 bases and J by 6 bases. This CDR3 is CASRLGGSNEQFF. In DNA, the CDR3 is TGTGCCAGCAGGTTGGGGGGGTCCAATGAGCAGTTCTTC.

V gene TRBV28 combines with J gene TRBJ2-2; 16 bases align to TRBD2. This CDR3 is built from 18 residues. Per germline, CDR1 MDHEN and CDR2 SYDVKM. V was clipped by 4 bases and J by 4 bases; unmatched bases: 6. The CDR3 coding sequence is TGTGCCAGCAGTTGGGGACTAGCGGGGGGGCCGACCACCGGGGAGCTGTTTTTT. It yields the protein CASSWGLAGGPTTGELFF.

The V and J genes are TRBV7-9 and TRBJ2-5, with no clear D. Trimming cost V 6 bases and J 3 bases, with 5 bases left between them. Germline-derived CDR1 and CDR2 are SEHNR and FQNEAQ (reference sequence). CDR3 length: 11 residues. For the CDR3, the DNA is TGTGCCAGCAGTTTCAAAGAGACCCAGTACTTC. Protein sequence: CASSFKETQYF.

The chain joins TRBV6-5 to TRBJ1-4; no clear D. Trimming shortened V by 6 bases and J by 7 bases, and 6 bases separated the two germline ends. The germline gives CDR1 MNHEY, CDR2 SVGAGI. The CDR3 is made up of 11 amino acids. CDR3 residues: CASRFGEKLFF. CDR3 nucleotides: TGTGCCAGCAGATTCGGTGAAAAACTGTTTTTT.